These 12 T cell receptor beta chains share one sample of origin, sequenced in a study of CD8 T cells in Susac syndrome. A quantity of about 0.5 to 1 ug RNA underwent reverse transcription using random hexamers. TCRdb reanalysed the immunoSEQ multiplex PCR reads using MiXCR and keeps one entry per CDR3 protein. This table holds some 300,000 distinct CDR3 sequences, around 89% found once. The sequenced sample was CD8+ T cells from PBMCs. The receptors were sampled from a human donor with multiple sclerosis.

The V call is TRBV15, the J call TRBJ2-3, with D hard to call. Trimming took 1 base from V and 6 from J, leaving 8 bases between them. This CDR3 comprises 13 residues. CDR1 is LNHNV and CDR2 is YYDKDF in the germline V gene (reference sequence). The CDR3 region is CATSRALGDTQYF. The DNA of the CDR3 is TGTGCCACCAGCAGAGCTTTGGGCGATACGCAGTATTTT.

The V and J genes are TRBV28 and TRBJ1-5; 7 nucleotides line up with TRBD1. Germline V gene lookup returns CDR1 MDHEN and CDR2 SYDVKM. The V gene end was trimmed by 2 bases and the J gene end by 9 bases; junction bases not matched to a gene: 7. This CDR3 is 14 amino acids long. CDR3 protein: CASSLQGDFPPQHF. CDR3 sequence (DNA): TGTGCCAGCAGTTTACAGGGGGATTTCCCGCCCCAGCATTTT.

This clonotype has more than one count but fewer than ten. The CDR3 loop reads CASSPGQGNQPQHF. The DNA of the CDR3 is TGTGCCAGCAGTCCGGGACAGGGAAATCAGCCCCAGCATTTT. The chain recombines TRBV27 with TRBJ1-5, with 9 bases that match TRBD1. Germline V gives CDR1 MNHEY, CDR2 SMNVEV (reference sequence). J was trimmed by 4 bases and V by 5 bases; bases with no gene match: 3. The CDR3 is 14 residues long.

V is TRBV27 and J is TRBJ2-2, with D perhaps TRBD1 (6 bases). CDR1 and CDR2 (germline): MNHEY, SMNVEV (reference sequence). The CDR3 length is 16 residues. The ends were cut back, 5 bases at V and 2 bases at J, with 15 bases in the middle. The CDR3 nucleotides read TGTGCCAGCAGTCAACCGGACAGCAGAAACACCGGGGAGCTGTTTTTT. The encoded protein is CASSQPDSRNTGELFF.

The CDR3 bases are TGTGCCAGCAGTGAACGGGAGGGGGCCAACGTCCTGACTTTC. Translating gives CASSEREGANVLTF. The chain has TRBV6-1 and TRBJ2-6, with a weak D call TRBD2 (6 bases). CDR1 is MNHNS and CDR2 is SASEGT in the germline V gene. The CDR3 runs to 14 residues. The V end lost 2 bases, the J end lost 4 bases, and 6 bases lay between the germline ends.

The genes are TRBV9 and TRBJ2-1, with a weak D call TRBD1 (5 bases). From germline, CDR1 is SGDLS and CDR2 YYNGEE. The CDR3 length is 15 residues. Deletions cut 3 bases from V and 10 bases from J, with 20 bases between. The CDR3 protein is CASSAPLERAGEQFF. CDR3 DNA sequence: TGTGCCAGCAGCGCCCCCCTTGAGCGCGCAGGGGAGCAGTTCTTC.

This rearrangement joins TRBV7-8 to TRBJ2-1; D might be TRBD2 (5 bases). The CDR3 covers 17 residues. Germline loops: CDR1 SGHVS, CDR2 FQNEAQ. V dropped 5 bases and J dropped 3 bases, with 20 bases sitting between them. This chain's CDR3 is CASSRPSAVADYNEQFF. The CDR3 region has the DNA TGTGCCAGCAGCCGTCCTTCAGCGGTCGCCGACTACAATGAGCAGTTCTTC.

This chain joins TRBV27 and TRBJ2-7, with D uncertain. V lost 4 bases and J 0 bases, leaving 19 bases between the germline ends. CDR3 length: 17 amino acids. Germline CDR1 and CDR2: MNHEY and SMNVEV (reference sequence). The CDR3: CASSSLTPDIASYEQYF. CDR3 in DNA: TGTGCCAGCAGTTCCCTAACGCCAGACATAGCCTCCTACGAGCAGTACTTC.

This chain links TRBV4-1 with TRBJ2-7; 7 bases align to TRBD1. The CDR3 has 14 amino acids. Germline CDR1 reads MGHRA; CDR2 reads YSYEKL. V gave up 2 bases and J gave up 0 bases; unmatched junction bases: 1. The CDR3 region has the DNA TGCGCCAGCAGCCAAAACAGGGGCTCCTACGAGCAGTACTTC. It codes for CASSQNRGSYEQYF.

The J gene is TRBJ2-1, the V gene TRBV20-1, with no clear D. The CDR3 totals 12 residues. V dropped 2 bases and J dropped 7 bases, with 9 bases sitting between them. Germline V gene sequence: CDR1 DFQATT, CDR2 SNEGSKA (reference sequence). The CDR3 sequence: CSARPALNEQFF. The CDR3 DNA sequence: TGCAGTGCTAGACCAGCCCTGAATGAGCAGTTCTTC.

The chain links TRBV15 to TRBJ2-1, with D maybe TRBD2 (5 bases). Trimming took off 5 bases at V and 9 bases at J, with 29 bases between the two ends. The CDR3 totals 18 residues. Germline loops: CDR1 LNHNV, CDR2 YYDKDF (reference sequence). Written as DNA, the CDR3 is TGTGCCACCAGCCCTCACACTAGTGGGCCTAGAGCCCGCGGTGAGCAGTTCTTC. Protein: CATSPHTSGPRARGEQFF. Full variable domain (remainder filled in from reference TRBV15 and TRBJ2-1): DAMVIQNPRYQVTQFGKPVTLSCSQTLNHNVMYWYQQKSSQAPKLLFHYYDKDFNNEADTPDNFQSRRPNTSFCFLDIRSPGLGDTAMYLCATSPHTSGPRARGEQFFGPGTRLTVL.

The chain has TRBV9 and TRBJ1-5; D unresolved. The CDR3 is made up of 15 amino acids. Germline CDR1 and CDR2: SGDLS and YYNGEE. V lost 3 bases and J 0 bases, leaving 10 bases between the germline ends. The CDR3 loop reads CASSASEHSNQPQHF. The DNA of the CDR3 is TGTGCCAGCAGCGCCAGTGAGCATAGCAATCAGCCCCAGCATTTT.